This TCR beta chain was identified in a study of blood T cell repertoires in COVID-19. Background on the study: In each case, the material was cDNA or gDNA derived from T cells, B-cell-depleted T cells, or PBMCs.

V shed 6 bases and J 7 bases; nucleotides not matched to a gene: 12. There are 15 residues in the CDR3. Germline V lookup: CDR1 MNHEY, CDR2 SVGAGI. Generated by immunoSEQ multiplex PCR, the TCRdb table keeps only in-frame clones and is missing some. In the table there are over 150,000 clones, over 75% of which are singletons. The study drew participants aged about 18 to 90 years from 20 to 30 US areas. This receptor was taken from a woman between 45 and 60 years old who had recovered from COVID-19. This sequence joins TRBV6-5 and TRBJ2-1; 7 nucleotides align to TRBD1. The sample taken for sequencing was PBMCs or T cells enriched from blood (not recorded which). The CDR3 DNA sequence: TGTGCCAGCAGACGAGGGGGCCCTAGGGGGAATGAGCAGTTCTTC. It is translated as CASRRGGPRGNEQFF.